The following is a TCR beta chain sequence with its context. The antigen is unknown. The data are from a study of shared clonotypes between healthy human individuals. Regarding the study as a whole: Naive subsets usually exceeded memory subsets in estimated richness.

Here immunoSEQ multiplex PCR was the method, and the copy in TCRdb shows in-frame clones only, minus some. The data hold about 2.4 million clones, with under 95% observed a single time. The clonotype originates from a man between 18 and 35 years old in good health. Some clones in this sample may be carry-over from other donors' samples. The sample taken for sequencing was naive CD4+ T cells from PBMCs. The subset: CD45RA+ positively selected.

CDR3 region: CASSKTTHNSGDKEGNTEAFF. CDR3 in DNA: TGTGCCAGCAGCAAAACTACTCACAACTCAGGGGATAAAGAGGGAAACACTGAAGCTTTCTTT. This chain connects TRBV21-1 to TRBJ1-1; no DNA check was done on the table's D call, TRBD1. TRBV21-1 is a recognized pseudogene. CDR3 length: 21 amino acids.